The rows below give T cell receptor beta chains drawn from one sample of a study of T-cell memory formation after mild COVID-19. TCRdb re-derived calls from the 5' RACE reads in MiXCR, one entry per CDR3 protein. The sample records about 360,000 distinct CDR3 sequences, roughly 14% being singletons. Sequencing was carried out using PBMCs or a T cell subset sorted from them (not recorded which). These TCRs come from a man between 18 and 35 years old who had mild COVID-19 (a few samples of this study predate the infection). Cell type and time point are not known. Both conserved end residues are part of each CDR3. The D gene is left open where the match is weak. A row's size may be missing; if present it is once, few, many or a size class.

J gene,clone size,D gene,V gene,CDR3 protein,CDR3 DNA
TRBJ2-2,few,TRBD2,TRBV5-4,CASSLASGGPGELFF,TGTGCCAGCAGCTTGGCTAGCGGGGGACCCGGGGAGCTGTTTTTT
TRBJ2-1,NA,TRBD1,TRBV12-3/TRBV12-4,CASSQGASVNEQFF,TGTGCCAGCAGTCAGGGGGCGTCGGTGAATGAGCAGTTCTTC
TRBJ2-2,few,NA,TRBV12-3/TRBV12-4,CASSSGLPTGELFF,TGTGCCAGCAGTTCCGGACTACCGACCGGGGAGCTGTTTTTT
TRBJ2-3,few,TRBD1,TRBV7-2,CASSWDRAKDTQYF,TGTGCCAGCAGCTGGGACAGGGCGAAAGATACGCAGTATTTT
TRBJ1-2,many,NA,TRBV7-2,CASSLDDVGYTF,TGTGCCAGCAGCTTAGATGACGTTGGCTACACCTTC
TRBJ1-1,few,NA,TRBV7-9,CASSLEAANTEAFF,TGTGCCAGCAGCTTAGAGGCGGCGAACACTGAAGCTTTCTTT
TRBJ2-3,few,NA,TRBV12-3/TRBV12-4,CASSSRLGGSTDTQYF,TGTGCCAGCAGTTCGCGACTTGGTGGAAGCACAGATACGCAGTATTTT
TRBJ2-1,few,NA,TRBV6-5,CASTGGTSYNEQFF,TGTGCCAGCACCGGGGGGACATCCTACAATGAGCAGTTCTTC
TRBJ2-1,many,TRBD2,TRBV18,CASSPPQRGGGEQFF,TGTGCCAGCTCACCACCCCAGCGGGGGGGCGGTGAGCAGTTCTTC
TRBJ2-3,few,TRBD2,TRBV20-1,CSARDMVAGLTDTQYF,TGCAGTGCTAGAGATATGGTAGCGGGGTTGACAGATACGCAGTATTTT
TRBJ2-5,NA,TRBD2,TRBV20-1,CSAGGSGQETQYF,TGCAGTGCTGGGGGTAGCGGGCAAGAGACCCAGTACTTC
TRBJ1-2,NA,TRBD1,TRBV11-2,CASSSTGFYGYTF,TGTGCCAGCAGCTCGACAGGGTTCTATGGCTACACCTTC